This TCR beta chain comes out of a study of OX40 agonist ivuxolimab in advanced cancers. This CDR3 spans 14 amino acids. From germline, CDR1 is ENHRY and CDR2 SYGVKD. The V and J ends lost 6 bases and 0 bases respectively, with 9 bases between them. The assay was immunoSEQ multiplex PCR, and TCRdb's table has in-frame clones only and misses some. The table lists over 50,000 clones, approximately 86% of them singletons. The clonotype comes from an adult with an advanced solid tumor such as melanoma, head and neck, liver or kidney cancer. The input for sequencing was CD4+ or CD8+ T cells sorted from blood, taken in a trial of the OX40 agonist ivuxolimab. This chain connects TRBV10-3 to TRBJ1-3, with D unclear. This chain's CDR3 is CAIREDLSGNTIYF. The CDR3 nucleotides are TGTGCCATCAGGGAGGATCTCTCTGGAAACACCATATATTTT.